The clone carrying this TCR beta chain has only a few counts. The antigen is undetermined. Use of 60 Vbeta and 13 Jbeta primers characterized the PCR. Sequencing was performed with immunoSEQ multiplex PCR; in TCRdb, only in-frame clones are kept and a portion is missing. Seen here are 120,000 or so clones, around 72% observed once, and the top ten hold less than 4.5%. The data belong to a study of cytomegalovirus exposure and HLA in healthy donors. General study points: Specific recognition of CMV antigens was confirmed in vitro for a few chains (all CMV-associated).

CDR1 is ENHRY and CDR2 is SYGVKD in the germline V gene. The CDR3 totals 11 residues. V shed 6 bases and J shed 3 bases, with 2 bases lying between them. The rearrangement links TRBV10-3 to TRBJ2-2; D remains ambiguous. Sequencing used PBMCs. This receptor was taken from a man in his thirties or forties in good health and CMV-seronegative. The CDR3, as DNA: TGTGCCATCAGCGACACCGGGGAGCTGTTTTTT. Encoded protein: CAISDTGELFF.